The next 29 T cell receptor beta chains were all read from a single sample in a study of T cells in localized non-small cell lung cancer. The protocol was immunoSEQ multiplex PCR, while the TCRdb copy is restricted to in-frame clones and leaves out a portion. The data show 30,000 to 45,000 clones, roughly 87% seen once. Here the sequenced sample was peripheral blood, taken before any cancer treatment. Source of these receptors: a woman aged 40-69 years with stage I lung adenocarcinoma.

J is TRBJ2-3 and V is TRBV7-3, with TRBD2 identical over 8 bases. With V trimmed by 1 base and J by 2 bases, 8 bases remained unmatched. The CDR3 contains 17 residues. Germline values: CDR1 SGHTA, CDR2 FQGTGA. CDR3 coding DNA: TGTGCCAGCAGCTTAAGCGGGGGGACTACCGTCACAGATACGCAGTATTTT. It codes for CASSLSGGTTVTDTQYF.

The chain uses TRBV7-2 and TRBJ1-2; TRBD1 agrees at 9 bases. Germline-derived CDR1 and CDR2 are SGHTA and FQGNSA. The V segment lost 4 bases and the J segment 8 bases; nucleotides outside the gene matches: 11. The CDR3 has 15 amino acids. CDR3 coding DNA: TGTGCCAGCAGCTCCAGAGGACAGGGGCGGGAAGGCTACACCTTC. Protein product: CASSSRGQGREGYTF.

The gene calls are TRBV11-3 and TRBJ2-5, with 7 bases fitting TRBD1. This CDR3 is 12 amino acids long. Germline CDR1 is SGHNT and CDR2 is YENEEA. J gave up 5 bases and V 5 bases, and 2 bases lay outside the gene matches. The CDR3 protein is CASSPDRETQYF. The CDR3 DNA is TGTGCCAGCAGCCCGGACAGGGAGACCCAGTACTTC.

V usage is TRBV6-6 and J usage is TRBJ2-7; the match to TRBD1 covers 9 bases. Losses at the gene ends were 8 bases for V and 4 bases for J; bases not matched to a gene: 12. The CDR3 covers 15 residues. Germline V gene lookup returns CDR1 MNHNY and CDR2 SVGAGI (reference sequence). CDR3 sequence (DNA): TGTGCCAGCGCCCAAACCGGGACAGGGCCGTACGAGCAGTACTTC. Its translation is CASAQTGTGPYEQYF.

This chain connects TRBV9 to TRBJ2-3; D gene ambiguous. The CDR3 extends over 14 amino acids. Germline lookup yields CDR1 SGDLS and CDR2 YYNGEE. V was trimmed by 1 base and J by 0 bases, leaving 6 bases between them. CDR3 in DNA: TGTGCCAGCAGCGTACAGCGAAGCACAGATACGCAGTATTTT. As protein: CASSVQRSTDTQYF.

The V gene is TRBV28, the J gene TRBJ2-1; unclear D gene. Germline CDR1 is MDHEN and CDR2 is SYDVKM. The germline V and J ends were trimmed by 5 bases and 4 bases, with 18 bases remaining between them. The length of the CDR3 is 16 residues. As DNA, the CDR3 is TGTGCCAGCAGTCCCGCCCGCGGTTTAAAATACAATGAGCAGTTCTTC. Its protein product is CASSPARGLKYNEQFF.

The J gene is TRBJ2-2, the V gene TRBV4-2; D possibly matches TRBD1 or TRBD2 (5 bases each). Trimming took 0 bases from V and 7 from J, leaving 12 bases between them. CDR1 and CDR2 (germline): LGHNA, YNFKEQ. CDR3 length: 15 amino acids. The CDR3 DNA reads TGTGCCAGCAGCCAAGATCACGGGGCCGACGGGGAGCTGTTTTTT. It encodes CASSQDHGADGELFF.

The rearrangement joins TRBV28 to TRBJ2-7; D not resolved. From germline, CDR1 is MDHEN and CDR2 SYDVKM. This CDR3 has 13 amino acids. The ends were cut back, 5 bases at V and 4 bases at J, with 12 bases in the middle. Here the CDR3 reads CASSPLHSYEQYF. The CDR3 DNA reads TGTGCCAGCAGTCCCCTTCACAGTTACGAGCAGTACTTC. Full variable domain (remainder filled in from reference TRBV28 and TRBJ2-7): DVKVTQSSRYLVKRTGEKVFLECVQDMDHENMFWYRQDPGLGLRLIYFSYDVKMKEKGDIPEGYSVSREKKERFSLILESASTNQTSMYLCASSPLHSYEQYFGPGTRLTVT.

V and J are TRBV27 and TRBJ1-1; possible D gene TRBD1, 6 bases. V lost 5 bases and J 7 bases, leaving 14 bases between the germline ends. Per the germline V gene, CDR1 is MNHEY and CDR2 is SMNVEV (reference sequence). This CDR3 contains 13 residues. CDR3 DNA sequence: TGTGCCAGCAGTATTTTCAGGGGCGATGAAGCTTTCTTT. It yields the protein CASSIFRGDEAFF.

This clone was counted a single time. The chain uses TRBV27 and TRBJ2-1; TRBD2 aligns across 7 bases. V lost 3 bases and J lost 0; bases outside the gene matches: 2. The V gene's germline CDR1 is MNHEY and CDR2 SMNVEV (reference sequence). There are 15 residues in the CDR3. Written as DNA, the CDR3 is TGTGCCAGCAGTTTCGGGGGGAGCTCCTACAATGAGCAGTTCTTC. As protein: CASSFGGSSYNEQFF.

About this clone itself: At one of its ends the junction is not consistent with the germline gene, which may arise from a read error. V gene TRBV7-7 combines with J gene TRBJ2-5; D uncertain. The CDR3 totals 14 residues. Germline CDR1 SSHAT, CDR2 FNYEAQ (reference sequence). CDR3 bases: TGTGCTAGCAGCCTAAGTTCTGAATTAGGGACCCAGTACTTC. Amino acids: CASSLSSELGTQYF.

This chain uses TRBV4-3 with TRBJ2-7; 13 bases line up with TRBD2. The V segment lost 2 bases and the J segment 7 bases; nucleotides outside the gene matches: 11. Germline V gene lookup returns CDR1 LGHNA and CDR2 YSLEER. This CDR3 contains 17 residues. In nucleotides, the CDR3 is TGCGCCAGCAGCCAAACCTTACTAGCGGGGGGGCATAGGGAGCAGTACTTC. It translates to CASSQTLLAGGHREQYF.

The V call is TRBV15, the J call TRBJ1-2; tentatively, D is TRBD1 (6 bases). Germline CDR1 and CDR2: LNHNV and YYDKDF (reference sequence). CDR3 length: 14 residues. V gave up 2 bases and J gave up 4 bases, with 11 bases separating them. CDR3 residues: CATSRIQGSYGYTF. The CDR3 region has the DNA TGTGCCACCAGCAGAATCCAGGGGTCCTATGGCTACACCTTC.

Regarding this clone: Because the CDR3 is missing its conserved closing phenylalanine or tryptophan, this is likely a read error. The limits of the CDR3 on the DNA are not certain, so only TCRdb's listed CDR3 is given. The CDR3 protein is CASSLDRNVSALD. The V gene is TRBV5-6, the J gene TRBJ2-7; no DNA check was done on the table's D call, TRBD1. CDR1 and CDR2 (germline): SGHDT, YYEEEE. The CDR3 length equals 13 residues, ends included.

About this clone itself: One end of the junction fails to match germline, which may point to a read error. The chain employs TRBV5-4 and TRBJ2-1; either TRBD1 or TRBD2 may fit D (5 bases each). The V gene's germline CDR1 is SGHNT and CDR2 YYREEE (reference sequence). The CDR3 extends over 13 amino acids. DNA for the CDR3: TGTGCCTGCAGAGCGGACACCTACAATGAGCAGTTCTTC. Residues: CACRADTYNEQFF.

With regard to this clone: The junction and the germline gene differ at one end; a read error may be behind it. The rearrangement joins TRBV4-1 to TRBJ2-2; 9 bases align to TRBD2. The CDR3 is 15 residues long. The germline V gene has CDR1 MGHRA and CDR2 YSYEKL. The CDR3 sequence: CASGHAGGHYGELFF. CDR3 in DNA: TGCGCCAGCGGCCACGCGGGGGGGCATTACGGGGAGCTGTTTTTT.

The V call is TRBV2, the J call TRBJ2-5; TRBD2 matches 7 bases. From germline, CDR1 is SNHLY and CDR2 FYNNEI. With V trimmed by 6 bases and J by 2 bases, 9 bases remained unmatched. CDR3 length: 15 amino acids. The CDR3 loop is CASRYLADLQETQYF. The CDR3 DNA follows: TGTGCCAGCAGATACCTAGCGGATTTACAAGAGACCCAGTACTTC.

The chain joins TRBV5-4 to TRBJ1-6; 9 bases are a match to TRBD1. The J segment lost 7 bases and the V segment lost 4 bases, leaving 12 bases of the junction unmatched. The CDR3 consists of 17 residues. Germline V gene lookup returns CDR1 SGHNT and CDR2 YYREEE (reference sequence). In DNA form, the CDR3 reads TGTGCCAGCAGCCCCTATTTGGGGACAGGGAGAAATTCACCCCTCCACTTT. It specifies CASSPYLGTGRNSPLHF.

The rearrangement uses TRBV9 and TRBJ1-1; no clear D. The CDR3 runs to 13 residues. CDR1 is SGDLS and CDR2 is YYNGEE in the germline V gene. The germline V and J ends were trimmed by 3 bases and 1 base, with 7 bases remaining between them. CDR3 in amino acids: CASSAHRNTEAFF. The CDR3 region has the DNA TGTGCCAGCAGCGCGCACAGGAACACTGAAGCTTTCTTT.

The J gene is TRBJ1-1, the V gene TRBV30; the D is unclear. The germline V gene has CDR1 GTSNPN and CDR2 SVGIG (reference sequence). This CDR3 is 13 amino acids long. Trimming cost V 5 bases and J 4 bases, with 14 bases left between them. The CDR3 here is CAWSISGVTEAFF. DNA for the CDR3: TGTGCCTGGTCTATCAGCGGGGTCACTGAAGCTTTCTTT.

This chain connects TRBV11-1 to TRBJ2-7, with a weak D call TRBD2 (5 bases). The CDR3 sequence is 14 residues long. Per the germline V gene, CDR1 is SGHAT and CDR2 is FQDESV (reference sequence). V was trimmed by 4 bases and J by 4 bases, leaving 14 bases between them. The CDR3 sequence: CASSWTSGDYEQYF. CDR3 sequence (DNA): TGTGCCAGCAGCTGGACTTCCGGAGATTACGAGCAGTACTTC.

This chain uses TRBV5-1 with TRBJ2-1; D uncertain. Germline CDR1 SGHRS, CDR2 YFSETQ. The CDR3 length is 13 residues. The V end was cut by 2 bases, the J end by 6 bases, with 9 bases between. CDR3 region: CASSLSVSNEQFF. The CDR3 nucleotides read TGCGCCAGCAGCTTATCGGTCAGCAATGAGCAGTTCTTC.

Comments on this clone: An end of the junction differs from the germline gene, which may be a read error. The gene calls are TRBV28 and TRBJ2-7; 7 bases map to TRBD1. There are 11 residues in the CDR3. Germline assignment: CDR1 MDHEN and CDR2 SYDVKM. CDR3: CASSDFRGPNF. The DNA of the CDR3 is TGTGCCAGCAGCGATTTTAGGGGGCCCAACTTC. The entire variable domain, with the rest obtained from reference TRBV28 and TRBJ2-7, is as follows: DVKVTQSSRYLVKRTGEKVFLECVQDMDHENMFWYRQDPGLGLRLIYFSYDVKMKEKGDIPEGYSVSREKKERFSLILESASTNQTSMYLCASSDFRGPNFGPGTRLTVT.

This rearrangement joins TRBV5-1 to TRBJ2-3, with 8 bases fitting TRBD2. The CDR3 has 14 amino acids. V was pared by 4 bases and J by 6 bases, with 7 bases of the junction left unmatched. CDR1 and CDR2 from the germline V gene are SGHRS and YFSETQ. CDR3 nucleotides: TGCGCCAGCAGCGCGGGACTAGAGGGGGATACGCAGTATTTT. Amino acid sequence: CASSAGLEGDTQYF.

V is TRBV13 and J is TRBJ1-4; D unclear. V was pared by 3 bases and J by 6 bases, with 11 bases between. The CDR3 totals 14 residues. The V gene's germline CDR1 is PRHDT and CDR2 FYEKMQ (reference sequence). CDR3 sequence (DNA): TGTGCCAGCAGCTTGCGGGCGTTGGATGAAAAACTGTTTTTT. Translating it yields CASSLRALDEKLFF.

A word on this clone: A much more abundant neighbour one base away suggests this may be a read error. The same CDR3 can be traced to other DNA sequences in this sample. The CDR3, as DNA: TGTGCCAGCAGCACGGACAGGATGAAGCAATACTTC. Protein: CASSTDRMKQYF. The rearrangement uses TRBV5-4 and TRBJ2-7; 7 nucleotides align to TRBD1. Looked up from germline, CDR1 is SGHNT and CDR2 is YYREEE (reference sequence). CDR3 length: 12 amino acids.

For the CDR3, the DNA is TGTGCCAGCTCACCAGGGGGGGGTGTTGAAGCTTTCTTT. Translating gives CASSPGGGVEAFF. The rearrangement links TRBV18 to TRBJ1-1; tentative D call: TRBD1 (5 bases). The CDR3 is made up of 13 amino acids. V lost 2 bases to trimming and J lost 7 bases, with 11 bases between them. CDR1 is KGHSH, CDR2 LQKENI, per germline.

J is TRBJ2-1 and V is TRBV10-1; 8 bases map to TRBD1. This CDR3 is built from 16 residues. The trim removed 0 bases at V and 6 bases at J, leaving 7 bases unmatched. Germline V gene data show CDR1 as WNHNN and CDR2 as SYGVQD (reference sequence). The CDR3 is CASSESSRTGFNEQFF. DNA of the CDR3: TGCGCCAGCAGTGAGTCCTCCAGGACAGGGTTCAATGAGCAGTTCTTC.

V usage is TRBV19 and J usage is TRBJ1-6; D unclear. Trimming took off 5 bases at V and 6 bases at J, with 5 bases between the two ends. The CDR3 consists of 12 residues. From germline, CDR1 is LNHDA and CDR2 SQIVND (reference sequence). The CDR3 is CASSVLNSPLHF. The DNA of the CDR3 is TGTGCCAGTAGTGTCCTTAATTCACCCCTCCACTTT.